This is a list of T cell receptor beta chains from one sample in a study of PD-L1 blockade in urothelial cancer. The method was immunoSEQ multiplex PCR; TCRdb's version includes in-frame clones alone and lacks a portion of them. The sample shows approximately 83,000 clones, less than 85% of them seen only once. The sequenced sample was PBMCs, obtained around atezolizumab (anti-PD-L1) treatment. These receptor sequences come from a man in his sixties or seventies with urothelial cancer. Each CDR3 is given with its conserved first and last residue. Fields, in order: clone size, J gene, D gene, V gene, CDR3 protein, CDR3 DNA. A D gene is named only where the DNA matches it firmly. The size field is filled for only some rows; it gives once, few, many or a size class.

>-|TRBJ1-4|-|TRBV5-6
CASSLADNEKLFF
TGTGCCAGCAGCTTAGCGGATAATGAAAAACTGTTTTTT
>-|TRBJ2-2|-|TRBV5-1
CASSLRTGGTGELFF
TGCGCCAGCAGCTTGAGAACAGGCGGAACCGGGGAGCTGTTTTTT
>-|TRBJ1-1|-|TRBV18
CASSPGPDKMAFF
TGTGCCAGCTCACCGGGGCCGGACAAGATGGCTTTCTTT
>-|TRBJ1-1|-|TRBV18
CASSEQTANTEAFF
TGTGCCAGCTCAGAACAGACGGCGAACACTGAAGCTTTCTTT
>-|TRBJ1-4|-|TRBV10-3
CAISESGGGVDEKLFF
TGTGCCATCAGTGAGTCCGGGGGGGGCGTTGATGAAAAACTGTTTTTT
>-|TRBJ2-2|TRBD2|TRBV5-6
CASSLGLAGVMTGELFF
TGTGCCAGCAGCTTGGGACTAGCGGGGGTGATGACCGGGGAGCTGTTTTTT
>-|TRBJ1-6|-|TRBV5-1
CASSSGTPNSPLHF
TGCGCCAGCAGCTCGGGGACACCTAATTCACCCCTCCACTTT
>once|TRBJ2-3|TRBD2|TRBV5-1
CASSLAGGIGDTQYF
TGCGCCAGCAGCTTAGCGGGAGGGATAGGAGATACGCAGTATTTT
>-|TRBJ2-5|TRBD2|TRBV11-2
CASSLGLAGGLETQYF
TGTGCCAGCAGCTTAGGACTAGCGGGAGGATTAGAGACCCAGTACTTC
>-|TRBJ2-7|TRBD1|TRBV9
CASSARQGISYEQYF
TGTGCCAGCAGCGCCCGACAGGGAATCTCCTACGAGCAGTACTTC
>-|TRBJ1-3|-|TRBV4-2
CASSQDIGEAGNTIYF
TGTGCCAGCAGCCAAGATATAGGGGAGGCTGGAAACACCATATATTTT